This TCR beta chain emerged from a study of shared clonotypes between healthy human individuals. Profiling relied on immunoSEQ multiplex PCR, and the TCRdb table lists in-frame clones only, not all of them. This sample has roughly 320,000 clones, with around nine tenths found just once. Sequencing was performed on memory CD8+ T cells sorted from blood. The subset: CD45RO+ cells pooled with CCR7-negative TemRA cells. The receptor comes from a man in his late teens or twenties in good health.

The CDR3 nucleotides are TGCAGCGATACAGGGAGCGGAAACTATGGCTACACCTTC. Amino acids: CSDTGSGNYGYTF. The genes are TRBV29-1 and TRBJ1-2, with D possibly TRBD1 on 6 matching bases. V was clipped by 7 bases and J by 2 bases, with 14 bases between them. From germline, CDR1 is SQVTM and CDR2 ANQGSEA. The CDR3 has 13 amino acids.